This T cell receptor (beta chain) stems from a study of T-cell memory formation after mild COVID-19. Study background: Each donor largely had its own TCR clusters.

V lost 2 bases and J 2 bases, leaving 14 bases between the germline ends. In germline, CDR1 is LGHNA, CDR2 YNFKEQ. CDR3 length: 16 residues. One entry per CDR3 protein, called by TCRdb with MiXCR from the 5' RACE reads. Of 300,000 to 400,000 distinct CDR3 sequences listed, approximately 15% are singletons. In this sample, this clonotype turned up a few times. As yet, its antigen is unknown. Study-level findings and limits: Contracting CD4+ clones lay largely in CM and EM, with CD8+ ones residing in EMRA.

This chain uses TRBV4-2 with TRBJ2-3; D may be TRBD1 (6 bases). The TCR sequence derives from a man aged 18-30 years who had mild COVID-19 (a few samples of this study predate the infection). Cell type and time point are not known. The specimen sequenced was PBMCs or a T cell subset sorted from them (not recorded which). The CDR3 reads CASSQLDRPNTDTQYF. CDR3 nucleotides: TGTGCCAGCAGCCAACTGGACAGACCCAACACAGATACGCAGTATTTT.